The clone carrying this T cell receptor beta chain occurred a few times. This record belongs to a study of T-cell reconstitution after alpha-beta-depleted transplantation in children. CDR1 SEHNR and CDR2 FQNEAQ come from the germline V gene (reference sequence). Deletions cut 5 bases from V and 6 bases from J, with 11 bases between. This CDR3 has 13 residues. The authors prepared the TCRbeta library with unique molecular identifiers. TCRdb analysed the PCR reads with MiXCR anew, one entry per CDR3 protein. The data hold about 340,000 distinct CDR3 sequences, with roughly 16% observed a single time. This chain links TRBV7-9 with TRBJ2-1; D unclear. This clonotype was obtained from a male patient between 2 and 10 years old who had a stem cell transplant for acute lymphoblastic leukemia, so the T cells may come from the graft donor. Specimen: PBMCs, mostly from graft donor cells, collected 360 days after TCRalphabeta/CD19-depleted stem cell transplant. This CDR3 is CASSLLVGNEQFF. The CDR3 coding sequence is TGTGCCAGCAGCCTCCTAGTGGGCAATGAGCAGTTCTTC.